This T cell receptor (beta chain) originates from a study of T cell repertoires in cytomegalovirus infection. Study in general: Public TCR beta signatures marked donors with CMV infection and the matching HLA. Overall study results and limits: CMV-specific TCR beta clonotypes restricted by HLA-C were the ones dominating the ex vivo response. Using cumulative public TCR beta family frequency, the authors identified those who carried CMV together with the relevant HLA.

TCRdb processed the reads anew with MiXCR; each CDR3 protein has one entry. This sample has 900,000 to 950,000 distinct CDR3 sequences; roughly 30% occur once, and the top ten carry over 12%. CDR3 size: 16 residues. Germline-derived CDR1 and CDR2 are SGHAT and FQNNGV. V was pared by 6 bases and J by 0 bases, with 8 bases of the junction left unmatched. This clonotype was found a few times. Its antigen remains unknown. The chain uses TRBV11-2 and TRBJ2-5; 9 bases line up with TRBD1. Sequencing used cultured CD8+ T cells from PBMCs, obtained from culture after CMV antigen stimulation. This clonotype originated in a human donor in good health (CMV status not recorded). Some clones in this sample may be carry-over from other donors' samples. DNA for the CDR3: TGTGCCAGCAGGAATCCGGGACAGGGCTACCAAGAGACCCAGTACTTC. Translated: CASRNPGQGYQETQYF.